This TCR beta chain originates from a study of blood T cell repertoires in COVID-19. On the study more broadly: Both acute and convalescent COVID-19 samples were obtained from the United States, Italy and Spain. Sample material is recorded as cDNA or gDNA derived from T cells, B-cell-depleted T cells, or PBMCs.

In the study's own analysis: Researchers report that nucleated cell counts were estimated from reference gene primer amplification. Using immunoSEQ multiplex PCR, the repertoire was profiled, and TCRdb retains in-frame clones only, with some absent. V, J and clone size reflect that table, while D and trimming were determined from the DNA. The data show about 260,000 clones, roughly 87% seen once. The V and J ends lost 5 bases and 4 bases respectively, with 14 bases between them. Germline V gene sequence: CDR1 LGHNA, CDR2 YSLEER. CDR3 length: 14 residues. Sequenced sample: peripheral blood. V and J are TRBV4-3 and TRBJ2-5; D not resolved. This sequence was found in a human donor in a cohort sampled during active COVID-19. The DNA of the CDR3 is TGCGCCAGCAGCGCGCGAGTCCGAGGAGAGACCCAGTACTTC. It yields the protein CASSARVRGETQYF.